A single sample gave rise to the 20 T cell receptor beta chains below, sequenced in a study of T cells in Graves' hyperthyroidism and ophthalmopathy. RNA transcripts served as the template for amplifying TCR beta CDR3 regions. The study used the HTBI primer set for a first-round RT-PCR of the TCR CDR3. Each CDR3 protein gets one entry after TCRdb re-called the multiplex PCR reads with MiXCR. Here the sample spans around 620,000 distinct CDR3 sequences, about 43% being singletons. Sequenced sample: peripheral blood or thyroid tissue (not recorded which). These receptors came from an adult woman with Graves' disease, either hyperthyroidism or ophthalmopathy (not recorded which).

CDR3 protein: CASNERLAGGLGGELFF. The CDR3, as DNA: TGTGCCAGCAACGAGAGACTAGCGGGAGGTCTGGGCGGGGAGCTGTTTTTT. V is TRBV6-2 or TRBV6-3 and J is TRBJ2-2; 13 positions match TRBD2. The CDR3 loop spans 17 amino acids. The V gene's germline CDR1 is MNHEY and CDR2 SVGEGT. The V and J ends lost 7 bases and 7 bases, in that order; junction bases with no gene match: 12.

The chain has TRBV12-3 or TRBV12-4 and TRBJ2-3; D may be TRBD2 (6 bases). The CDR3 runs 15 residues. V lost 3 bases and J lost 0, with 10 bases in between. The CDR3 region has the DNA TGTGCCAGCAGTTTGGCGGGGATTAGCACAGATACGCAGTATTTT. Translation gives CASSLAGISTDTQYF.

This clonotype was recorded at least ten times. The chain links TRBV11-2 to TRBJ2-2; 12 bases line up with TRBD2. This CDR3 spans 17 amino acids. The V gene end was trimmed by 4 bases and the J gene end by 7 bases; junction bases not matched to a gene: 10. The germline gives CDR1 SGHAT, CDR2 FQNNGV. The CDR3 is CASSSLPGLAGNGELFF. As DNA, the CDR3 is TGTGCCAGCAGCTCGTTACCCGGACTAGCGGGAAACGGGGAGCTGTTTTTT.

The chain has TRBV7-2 and TRBJ1-4; no definite D call. Trimming took off 4 bases at V and 0 bases at J, with 6 bases between the two ends. The germline V gene encodes CDR1 SGHTA and CDR2 FQGNSA. The CDR3 sequence is 14 residues long. The CDR3 sequence is CASSSWTTNEKLFF. The DNA of the CDR3 is TGTGCCAGCAGCTCCTGGACAACTAATGAAAAACTGTTTTTT. The full variable domain, in which reference TRBV7-2 and TRBJ1-4 provide the parts outside the CDR3, is GAGVSQSPSNKVTEKGKDVELRCDPISGHTALYWYRQSLGQGLEFLIYFQGNSAPDKSGLPSDRFSAERTGGSVSTLTIQRTQQEDSAVYLCASSSWTTNEKLFFGSGTQLSVL.

This clonotype showed up many times. The V gene is TRBV5-5, the J gene TRBJ1-2; D not certain. Germline CDR1 and CDR2: SGHKS and YYEKEE (reference sequence). V dropped 4 bases and J dropped 8 bases, with 21 bases sitting between them. The CDR3 runs 15 residues. CDR3 loop: CASSTDPDGNGGYTF. The CDR3 DNA is TGTGCCAGCAGCACGGACCCGGACGGCAACGGCGGCTACACCTTC.

This clonotype has only a few counts. The chain combines TRBV25-1 with TRBJ1-4; TRBD1 aligns across 10 bases. After removal of 8 bases from V and 6 bases from J, the junction contained 6 bases not matched to a gene. There are 14 residues in the CDR3. Germline V lookup: CDR1 MGHDK, CDR2 SYGVNS. In DNA form, the CDR3 reads TGTGCCAGCCCTCCCGGGACAGGGGATGAAAAACTGTTTTTT. It codes for CASPPGTGDEKLFF.

This clonotype was detected once. Here the CDR3 reads CSASRQGNSPLHF. CDR3 in DNA: TGCAGTGCTAGCAGGCAGGGGAATTCACCCCTCCACTTT. This sequence joins TRBV20-1 and TRBJ1-6; D possibly corresponds to TRBD1 (6 bases). Germline V gene lookup returns CDR1 DFQATT and CDR2 SNEGSKA (reference sequence). This CDR3 comprises 13 residues. Trimming removed 3 bases at V and 7 bases at J, with 10 bases between.

As to this clonotype: A much larger clonotype is one base distant, so this may be a read error. The V and J genes are TRBV10-3 and TRBJ1-5; TRBD1 might be the D (5 bases). V was pared by 5 bases and J by 6 bases, with 20 bases between. Germline V lookup: CDR1 ENHRY, CDR2 SYGVKD. The CDR3 contains 16 residues. CDR3 DNA: TGTGCCATCAGTCCAGTGGCAGGCGGTAGGGGTCAGCCCCAGCATTTT. Its translation is CAISPVAGGRGQPQHF.

This clonotype was seen many times. The genes are TRBV5-1 and TRBJ2-2; TRBD1 is a possible D gene (5 bases). This CDR3 spans 14 amino acids. V was clipped by 3 bases and J by 6 bases, with 12 bases between them. CDR1 and CDR2 (germline): SGHRS, YFSETQ. CDR3: CASSSQGMAGELFF. Here the CDR3 DNA reads TGCGCCAGCAGCTCTCAGGGAATGGCCGGGGAGCTGTTTTTT. Full variable domain (missing parts from reference TRBV5-1 and TRBJ2-2): KAGVTQTPRYLIKTRGQQVTLSCSPISGHRSVSWYQQTPGQGLQFLFEYFSETQRNKGNFPGRFSGRQFSNSRSEMNVSTLELGDSALYLCASSSQGMAGELFFGEGSRLTVL.

This chain uses TRBV20-1 with TRBJ1-2; 7 bases map to TRBD1. The germline gives CDR1 DFQATT, CDR2 SNEGSKA (reference sequence). The V and J ends lost 3 bases and 1 base, in that order; junction bases with no gene match: 11. The CDR3 contains 16 residues. Written as DNA, the CDR3 is TGCAGTGCTAGCTCGCCTCCGGGGACAGTTAACTATGGCTACACCTTC. Translating gives CSASSPPGTVNYGYTF.

The genes are TRBV6-4 and TRBJ1-1; D might be TRBD1 (5 bases). The germline V gene has CDR1 MRHNA and CDR2 SNTAGT. The CDR3 is 14 amino acids. The germline V and J ends were trimmed by 6 bases and 1 base, with 12 bases remaining between them. This CDR3 is CASRGTGQNTEAFF. CDR3 DNA: TGTGCCAGCAGAGGAACCGGACAGAACACTGAAGCTTTCTTT.

The chain joins TRBV27 to TRBJ1-1; 9 bases line up with TRBD1. The junction had 8 bases not matched to a gene; V was cut back by 0 bases and J by 3 bases. Germline V gives CDR1 MNHEY, CDR2 SMNVEV (reference sequence). This CDR3 is built from 17 residues. CDR3 sequence reads: CASSLSTGGAKDTEAFF. In DNA form, the CDR3 reads TGTGCCAGCAGTTTATCCACAGGGGGCGCGAAAGACACTGAAGCTTTCTTT.

Written as DNA, the CDR3 is TGTGCCACCAGCAGAGATACGTACGGTGGGATTGTAAAACTGTTTTTT. Amino acid sequence: CATSRDTYGGIVKLFF. The J gene is TRBJ1-4, the V gene TRBV15; no reliable D call. Deletions cut 0 bases from V and 10 bases from J, with 18 bases between. The CDR3 is made up of 16 amino acids. Germline V gene lookup returns CDR1 LNHNV and CDR2 YYDKDF (reference sequence).

The chain couples TRBV5-4 to TRBJ1-1; 9 nucleotides line up with TRBD1. Germline trimming cut 3 bases from V and 11 bases from J; bases unmatched to any gene: 11. This CDR3 has 14 residues. Germline lookup yields CDR1 SGHNT and CDR2 YYREEE (reference sequence). Written as DNA, the CDR3 is TGTGCCAGCAGCTGGAGGGACAGGGATGAATCTGCTTTCTTT. It encodes CASSWRDRDESAFF. The variable domain in full, with the rest retrieved from reference TRBV5-4 and TRBJ1-1, is ETGVTQSPTHLIKTRGQQVTLRCSSQSGHNTVSWYQQALGQGPQFIFQYYREEENGRGNFPPRFSGLQFPNYSSELNVNALELDDSALYLCASSWRDRDESAFFGQGTRLTVV.

This sequence joins TRBV14 and TRBJ2-3, with no clear D. V lost 1 base and J 2 bases, leaving 4 bases between the germline ends. The CDR3 totals 13 residues. Germline V gene sequence: CDR1 SGHDN, CDR2 FVKESK. The CDR3: CASSQATTDTQYF. The CDR3 nucleotides read TGTGCCAGCAGCCAAGCAACCACAGATACGCAGTATTTT.

This clonotype occurred many times. This chain connects TRBV7-6 to TRBJ1-3; 7 bases align to TRBD1. CDR1 is SGHVS and CDR2 is FNYEAQ in the germline V gene. This CDR3 contains 15 residues. The V and J ends lost 4 bases and 8 bases, in that order; junction bases with no gene match: 11. CDR3 DNA sequence: TGTGCCAGCAGCTCCCGACAGGGTGGTTGGGACACCATATATTTT. The encoded protein is CASSSRQGGWDTIYF.

This clonotype was detected many times. The chain has TRBV29-1 and TRBJ2-5; TRBD1 might be the D (6 bases). CDR1 SQVTM and CDR2 ANQGSEA come from the germline V gene. Deletions cut 7 bases from V and 6 bases from J, with 15 bases between. The CDR3 is made up of 12 amino acids. CDR3 amino acids: CSGGWGPQTQYF. As DNA, the CDR3 is TGCAGCGGGGGCTGGGGGCCGCAGACCCAGTACTTC. Complete variable domain (other parts from reference TRBV29-1 and TRBJ2-5): SAVISQKPSRDICQRGTSLTIQCQVDSQVTMMFWYRQQPGQSLTLIATANQGSEATYESGFVIDKFPISRPNLTFSTLTVSNMSPEDSSIYLCSGGWGPQTQYFGPGTRLLVL.

There are many counts of this clonotype. The chain recombines TRBV5-1 with TRBJ2-7, with 8 bases that match TRBD1. Germline CDR1 SGHRS, CDR2 YFSETQ. V dropped 1 base and J dropped 6; count of bases not matched to a gene: 0. This CDR3 is built from 12 residues. The CDR3 DNA is TGCGCCAGCAGCTTGACAGGGGGCGAGCAGTACTTC. Translation: CASSLTGGEQYF.

The CDR3 bases are TGTGCCAGCAGTTTCGGAAGCGCCCAGGAGAACACCGGGGAGCTGTTTTTT. This codes for CASSFGSAQENTGELFF. J is TRBJ2-2 and V is TRBV12-3 or TRBV12-4, with D unclear. V gave up 3 bases and J gave up 1 base, with 15 bases separating them. This CDR3 is 17 amino acids long.

A few counts support this clonotype. The V gene is TRBV11-2, the J gene TRBJ1-2; 11 bases align to TRBD1. The length of the CDR3 is 14 residues. Trimming cost V 4 bases and J 8 bases; bases outside gene matches: 6. CDR1 is SGHAT, CDR2 FQNNGV, per germline. The CDR3 is CASSSPGQGGGYTF. Here the CDR3 DNA reads TGTGCCAGCAGCTCCCCGGGACAGGGGGGCGGCTACACCTTC.